The 27 T cell receptor beta chains listed next were all sequenced from one sample in a study of blood T cell repertoires in COVID-19 (dated by TCRdb to about 2020). The method behind the library was the immunoSEQ multiplex PCR assay. Entries here come from immuneACCESS through TCRdb and include only in-frame sequences with V and J called. Some clones fail to appear in such tables; in the studies checked, an unresolved V gene covers under half of the shortfall, and the cause of the remainder is unknown. The sample table holds around 300,000 clones, of which around 85% were seen once. The ten largest clones take up approximately 7.5% of the sample. Sequenced input: peripheral blood. The receptors were gathered from a human donor in a cohort sampled during active COVID-19.

To note about this clone: This specimen includes other DNA sequences encoding the same CDR3. V gene TRBV19 combines with J gene TRBJ1-1; 7 nucleotides align to TRBD1. CDR1 and CDR2 from the germline V gene are LNHDA and SQIVND (reference sequence). With V trimmed by 3 bases and J by 1 base, 2 bases remained unmatched. The length of the CDR3 is 14 residues. CDR3 coding DNA: TGTGCCAGTAGTATCAGGGGGACGAACACTGAAGCTTTCTTT. Translated, it gives CASSIRGTNTEAFF. Combining the CDR3 with reference TRBV19 and TRBJ1-1 gives the whole variable domain DGGITQSPKYLFRKEGQNVTLSCEQNLNHDAMYWYRQDPGQGLRLIYYSQIVNDFQKGDIAEGYSVSREKKESFPLTVTSAQKNPTAFYLCASSIRGTNTEAFFGQGTRLTVV.

This clone has only one observation. The chain uses TRBV19 and TRBJ1-5; D is ambiguous. The germline CDR1 and CDR2 sequences are LNHDA and SQIVND (reference sequence). V lost 7 bases and J lost 3, with 16 bases in between. The CDR3 is 15 amino acids. The CDR3: CASTRGRLPNQPQHF. CDR3 bases: TGTGCCAGTACTAGAGGGCGACTACCCAATCAGCCCCAGCATTTT.

In its sample, this clone was seen once. This chain links TRBV7-6 with TRBJ1-1; no clear D. CDR3 length equals 11 residues. Trimming took 5 bases from V and 2 from J, leaving 3 bases between them. CDR1 and CDR2 from the germline V gene are SGHVS and FNYEAQ. The CDR3 DNA sequence: TGTGCCAGCAGCCGTAACACTGAAGCTTTCTTT. It codes for CASSRNTEAFF.

J is TRBJ1-2 and V is TRBV19; 9 bases are a match to TRBD1. Germline V gene data show CDR1 as LNHDA and CDR2 as SQIVND (reference sequence). The CDR3 covers 15 residues. V dropped 3 bases and J dropped 7; count of bases not matched to a gene: 9. The CDR3 loop reads CASSIYGTGHIGYTF. The CDR3 nucleotides are TGTGCCAGTAGTATCTACGGGACAGGGCATATTGGCTACACCTTC.

The V gene is TRBV6-5, the J gene TRBJ2-4; tentatively, D is TRBD1 (5 bases). The CDR3 loop spans 13 amino acids. Per the germline V gene, CDR1 is MNHEY and CDR2 is SVGAGI. V lost 2 bases, J lost 7 bases, and 9 bases lay in between. This chain's CDR3 is CASSYGQGNIQYF. The DNA for the CDR3 is TGTGCCAGCAGTTACGGTCAGGGTAACATTCAGTACTTC.

V gene TRBV10-3 combines with J gene TRBJ1-2; 7 bases match TRBD1. The CDR3 sequence is 13 residues long. V lost 4 bases to trimming and J lost 4 bases; unmatched junction nucleotides: 3. Germline CDR1 is ENHRY and CDR2 is SYGVKD. The CDR3 DNA sequence: TGTGCCATCAGTGTTTCAGGGGGCTATGGCTACACCTTC. Encoded protein: CAISVSGGYGYTF.

CDR3 DNA sequence: TGTGCCAGTAGCCCCCGGGAGAATCAGCCCCAGCATTTT. Its protein product is CASSPRENQPQHF. This chain uses TRBV7-8 with TRBJ1-5; no clear D. V lost 9 bases and J 4 bases, leaving 13 bases between the germline ends. Germline V gene lookup returns CDR1 SGHVS and CDR2 FQNEAQ. The length of the CDR3 is 13 residues.

This chain uses TRBV7-3 with TRBJ2-3; the match to TRBD2 covers 7 bases. Germline lookup yields CDR1 SGHTA and CDR2 FQGTGA. V was clipped by 6 bases and J by 0 bases; unmatched bases: 3. CDR3 length: 14 residues. Here the CDR3 DNA reads TGTGCCAGCAGTATTAGCGGGAGCACAGATACGCAGTATTTT. This encodes CASSISGSTDTQYF.

The chain recombines TRBV12-5 with TRBJ2-3; TRBD1 matches 9 bases. Germline V gene sequence: CDR1 LGHNT, CDR2 FRNRAP. There are 17 residues in the CDR3. V lost 1 base, J lost 0 bases, and 5 bases stayed unmatched. This chain's CDR3 is CASGLATGGSSTDTQYF. The CDR3 bases are TGTGCTAGTGGTTTGGCGACAGGGGGATCTAGCACAGATACGCAGTATTTT.

J is TRBJ2-1 and V is TRBV5-1; TRBD2 matches at 10 bases. CDR1 is SGHRS and CDR2 is YFSETQ in the germline V gene. With 5 bases clipped from V and 3 bases from J, the junction kept 8 bases outside the gene matches. This CDR3 is built from 16 residues. CDR3 amino acids: CASRLGLAGDYNEQFF. The CDR3 DNA sequence: TGCGCCAGCAGGCTAGGCCTAGCGGGGGACTACAATGAGCAGTTCTTC.

The V call is TRBV7-9, the J call TRBJ1-5; D is unclear. The CDR3 length is 14 residues. V was trimmed by 5 bases and J by 0 bases, leaving 8 bases between them. CDR1 is SEHNR, CDR2 FQNEAQ, per germline (reference sequence). The CDR3 coding sequence is TGTGCCAGCAGCGGGGAGAATAGCAATCAGCCCCAGCATTTT. It encodes CASSGENSNQPQHF.

Only a few counts were recorded for this clone. This chain connects TRBV7-2 to TRBJ2-5; D remains unclear. CDR3 length: 14 amino acids. Germline V gives CDR1 SGHTA, CDR2 FQGNSA. Trimming cost V 3 bases and J 3 bases, with 11 bases left between them. The CDR3 region is CASSFSLEKETQYF. The CDR3 DNA reads as TGTGCCAGCAGCTTTTCTCTAGAAAAAGAGACCCAGTACTTC.

This chain uses TRBV5-4 with TRBJ2-7; D gene uncertain. CDR3 length equals 15 residues. The germline V gene has CDR1 SGHNT and CDR2 YYREEE (reference sequence). Trimming pared 0 bases from V and 0 bases from J, leaving 10 bases between. The CDR3 sequence: CASSLGQVSSYEQYF. Written as DNA, the CDR3 is TGTGCCAGCAGCTTGGGTCAGGTTAGCTCCTACGAGCAGTACTTC.

The genes are TRBV7-8 and TRBJ2-1; TRBD2 agrees at 12 bases. V shed 5 bases and J 3 bases; nucleotides not matched to a gene: 2. The length of the CDR3 is 15 residues. Germline CDR1 reads SGHVS; CDR2 reads FQNEAQ. DNA for the CDR3: TGTGCCAGCAGCGGACTAGCGGGGCGCTACAATGAGCAGTTCTTC. It is translated as CASSGLAGRYNEQFF.

The chain carries TRBV12-3 or TRBV12-4 and TRBJ1-5; D gene unclear. Trimming took 5 bases from V and 4 from J, leaving 6 bases between them. The CDR3 loop spans 12 amino acids. In DNA form, the CDR3 reads TGTGCCAGCAGTCGGTGGAATCAGCCCCAGCATTTT. It codes for CASSRWNQPQHF.

This clone was observed once. V gene TRBV3-1 (or the pseudogene TRBV3-2) combines with J gene TRBJ2-2; D call uncertain. Trimming took 5 bases from V and 6 from J, leaving 13 bases between them. The CDR3 consists of 14 residues. Germline CDR1 reads LGHDT; CDR2 reads YNNKEL (reference sequence). CDR3 loop: CASSSRLSAGELFF. As DNA, the CDR3 is TGTGCCAGCAGCTCCCGCCTCAGCGCCGGGGAGCTGTTTTTT.

The gene calls are TRBV5-1 and TRBJ1-5; TRBD1 might be the D (5 bases). V dropped 4 bases and J dropped 2 bases, with 13 bases sitting between them. The germline V gene has CDR1 SGHRS and CDR2 YFSETQ. The CDR3 is 15 residues long. The CDR3 region is CASSITGDRNQPQHF. CDR3 DNA: TGCGCCAGCAGCATAACAGGTGACCGCAATCAGCCCCAGCATTTT.

This sequence joins TRBV6-6 and TRBJ1-5; D uncertain. V gave up 6 bases and J gave up 6 bases, with 21 bases separating them. The CDR3 length is 16 residues. The germline V gene encodes CDR1 MNHNY and CDR2 SVGAGI (reference sequence). CDR3 in DNA: TGTGCCAGCAGGAACCGGGAGACGCTGGCGCCTCAGCCCCAGCATTTT. As protein: CASRNRETLAPQPQHF.

The chain is built from TRBV6-5 and TRBJ2-4; a possible D gene is TRBD1 (5 bases). Trimming shortened V by 6 bases and J by 1 base, and 10 bases separated the two germline ends. The CDR3 has 14 amino acids. Germline V gene lookup returns CDR1 MNHEY and CDR2 SVGAGI. CDR3 coding DNA: TGTGCCAGCAGAAAGGGGTTGGCCAAAAACATTCAGTACTTC. Protein: CASRKGLAKNIQYF.

V usage is TRBV19 and J usage is TRBJ1-2; 10 bases are shared with TRBD1. The CDR3 runs to 14 residues. In germline, CDR1 is LNHDA, CDR2 SQIVND (reference sequence). The V gene end was trimmed by 7 bases and the J gene end by 5 bases; junction bases not matched to a gene: 7. The CDR3 sequence: CASTPDRGIYGYTF. Written as DNA, the CDR3 is TGTGCCAGTACCCCGGACAGGGGGATATATGGCTACACCTTC.

The chain recombines TRBV11-1 with TRBJ1-2; the D gene is possibly TRBD1 (6 bases). V lost 6 bases and J 1 base, leaving 12 bases between the germline ends. The germline CDR1 and CDR2 sequences are SGHAT and FQDESV (reference sequence). The CDR3 loop spans 14 amino acids. CDR3 bases: TGTGCCAGCAGTAGGACAGATAGTAACTATGGCTACACCTTC. Residues: CASSRTDSNYGYTF.

This clone was seen only once. The chain joins TRBV3-1 (or the pseudogene TRBV3-2) to TRBJ2-4, with 9 bases identical to TRBD1. The CDR3 is 19 amino acids. After removal of 0 bases from V and 1 base from J, the junction contained 10 bases not matched to a gene. Germline CDR1 and CDR2: LGHDT and YNNKEL (reference sequence). This CDR3 is CASSQDQFTGGGAKNIQYF. The CDR3 DNA follows: TGTGCCAGCAGCCAAGATCAGTTTACAGGGGGCGGTGCCAAAAACATTCAGTACTTC.

This rearrangement joins TRBV3-1 (or the pseudogene TRBV3-2) to TRBJ1-5, with D possibly matching TRBD1 (6 bases). V was pared by 4 bases and J by 5 bases, with 15 bases between. The CDR3 has 15 residues. Germline V gives CDR1 LGHDT, CDR2 YNNKEL (reference sequence). The CDR3 coding sequence is TGTGCCAGCAGCCTTTCCGGGACAAACTATCAGCCCCAGCATTTT. Translation gives CASSLSGTNYQPQHF.

The chain combines TRBV6-5 with TRBJ1-2; 7 positions agree with TRBD1. Germline CDR1 and CDR2: MNHEY and SVGAGI. CDR3 length: 14 amino acids. V gave up 4 bases and J gave up 3 bases; unmatched junction bases: 5. The CDR3 loop is CASSSNRGHYGYTF. In nucleotides, the CDR3 is TGTGCCAGCAGTTCGAACAGGGGACACTATGGCTACACCTTC.

CDR3 protein: CASSPSGTGGFTEAFF. CDR3 nucleotides: TGTGCCAGCTCACCGTCCGGGACAGGGGGATTTACTGAAGCTTTCTTT. The chain links TRBV18 to TRBJ1-1; TRBD1 matches at 11 bases. Unmatched junction bases numbered 8, after V lost 3 bases and J lost 5 bases. CDR3 length equals 16 residues. CDR1 KGHSH and CDR2 LQKENI come from the germline V gene.

The chain has TRBV5-5 and TRBJ2-7, with D unresolved. CDR1 is SGHKS, CDR2 YYEKEE, per germline (reference sequence). The CDR3 sequence is 12 residues long. The V and J ends lost 0 bases and 5 bases respectively, with 6 bases between them. This CDR3 reads CASSLAGDEQYF. CDR3 nucleotide sequence: TGTGCCAGCAGCTTGGCAGGTGACGAGCAGTACTTC.

This CDR3 is CSGKTVYEQYF. The CDR3 DNA reads as TGCAGCGGGAAGACAGTTTACGAGCAGTACTTC. The chain recombines TRBV29-1 with TRBJ2-7; a weak D match, TRBD1 (5 bases). This CDR3 comprises 11 residues. Trimming left V 7 bases short and J 4 bases short, with 11 bases between. CDR1 and CDR2 from the germline V gene are SQVTM and ANQGSEA.